A single T cell receptor (beta chain) is shown here with its context. Its antigen is still unknown. Base qualities are not recorded, but no much larger clone differs from it by a single base. The sample's time point label, in plain terms: cycle 1 day 1 (C1D1), immediately before nivolumab initiation. All trial patients had relapsed after autologous stem cell transplantation, with cohorts A, B and C differing in prior brentuximab vedotin exposure. Using a Miltenyi CD8+ T cell isolation kit, CD8+ T cells were purified from thawed PBMCs through magnetic negative selection. The trial cohort included 50 to 70 patients with relapsed/refractory classical Hodgkin lymphoma, and each patient had a best overall response of complete response, partial response or progressive disease. In the multi-cohort phase II CheckMate 205 trial, trial patients received single-agent nivolumab. Best overall response was determined by an independent review committee according to the 2007 International Working Group response criteria. Trial PBMCs were collected just before the start of nivolumab (C1D1) and during therapy at cycle 2 day 1 and cycle 4 day 1. After peripheral blood was drawn into 8 mL Vacutainer Cell Preparation Tubes, PBMCs were isolated by centrifugation and then cryopreserved. Purified CD4+ and CD8+ fractions were prepared only for cases with an additional available PBMC sample. Magnetically labelled cells were depleted on LS columns in a quadroMACS separator, and the flow-through was collected as the purified fraction.

These data originate in a study of PD-1 blockade in classical Hodgkin lymphoma (TCRdb year 2020). For the study in its entirety: Nivolumab dosing was 3 mg/kg intravenously every 2 weeks, continuing until either disease progression or unacceptable toxicity. The study used CyTOF and TCR beta sequencing to define a peripheral blood immune signature of response to PD-1 blockade in classical Hodgkin lymphoma.

The study at large found these results: By C4D1, a significant rise was seen in CD4+ TCR diversity but not in CD8+ TCR diversity (p=0.0027 vs p=0.16), and the rise was most apparent among complete responders (p=0.02). Trial patients achieving complete response had baseline diversity similar to newly diagnosed patients, whereas partial responders and progressors had significantly lower diversity. Baseline TCR diversity was reported as lower in newly diagnosed patients than in healthy donors, and lower still in relapsed/refractory patients. The study was restricted to a single clinical trial cohort, and the causes of repertoire differences, possibly disease activity or prior therapy, were left undefined. Patients starting nivolumab less than 1 year after ASCT had lower diversity and were excluded from later analyses to avoid confounding by immune reconstitution.

Via the germline V gene, CDR1 is SGDLS and CDR2 YYNGEE. Trimmed from V: 5 bases; trimmed from J: 7 bases; junction bases lacking a gene match: 6. Counted from cysteine to phenylalanine, this CDR3 has 14 amino acids. Just CDR3 DNA is preserved here, 42 bases in frame from base 1. The Qiagen DNeasy kit was used to extract genomic DNA both from unsorted PBMCs and from the negatively selected CD4+ and CD8+ fractions. TCR beta CDR3 regions were subjected to amplification by immunoSEQ multiplex PCR with primers that anneal to V and J segments. Amplification bias was minimized using a synthetic immune receptor repertoire, and residual bias was removed computationally after sequencing. The published analysis was carried out like this. Custom Python scripts were used to quantify repertoire diversity as the Shannon entropy index. Unsorted, CD4+ and CD8+ repertoires were analyzed separately, except for combined analyses in which CD4+ and CD8+ sequences were merged in silico. Clonal expansion was defined as a frequency increase of at least 2-fold after treatment compared with C1D1, and clones undetected at baseline were assigned a pseudocount of 0.5. Singleton clones were defined as clones with 0 or 1 copy at C1D1, and non-singleton clones were defined as clones with 2 or more copies. Clones expanded in unsorted samples were annotated as CD4+, CD8+ or unknown by matching protein sequences in sorted samples from the same patient. Wilcoxon tests on paired samples were used to test diversity changes from C1D1 to C4D1. The table comes from immuneACCESS by way of TCRdb, which keeps in-frame sequences with V and J called. Part of the clones is missing from these tables; in studies checked, under half for an unresolved V gene and the rest for unknown reasons. That table gives V, J and clone size, and the DNA gave D and trimming. A total of about 27,000 clones appear in this sample, about 86% of them only once. The ten largest clones add up to roughly 6.2% of the sample.

Recombination joined TRBV9 with TRBJ1-4; TRBD1 agrees with 9 junctional bases. Sequences were derived from CD8+ T cells from blood, sampled at baseline. The origin of this receptor is a human donor with classical Hodgkin lymphoma. The bases read TGTGCCAGCAGTTTACAGGGGGCCTCTGAAAAACTGTTTTTT. Its protein product is CASSLQGASEKLFF.